The rows below give T cell receptor beta chains drawn from one sample of a study of blood T cell repertoires in COVID-19. Sequenced by immunoSEQ multiplex PCR; TCRdb stores in-frame clones only, minus some. The table records some 87,000 clones, approximately 91% of them present only once. The source material was peripheral blood. These receptors were obtained from an older woman with acute or convalescent COVID-19. Each CDR3 is given with its conserved first and last residue. The order of the fields is CDR3 protein, clone size, V gene, D gene, J gene. The D gene is left open where the match is weak. Clone size, where shown, is once, few, many, or a class for clones that have expanded.

CASRKTGGPTSNQPQHF,.,TRBV2,TRBD1,TRBJ1-5
CASSYGTGVYGYTF,few,TRBV6-6,TRBD1,TRBJ1-2
CASSPHRGQETQYF,.,TRBV7-9,TRBD1,TRBJ2-5
CASSEIRGADEKLFF,.,TRBV27,.,TRBJ1-4
CASTSRGTYEQYF,.,TRBV6-5,.,TRBJ2-7
CASSPGLAPDTQYF,.,TRBV21-1,.,TRBJ2-3
CASSKGQGVMGNQPQHF,.,TRBV19,TRBD1,TRBJ1-5
CASSFGTLNYGYTF,.,TRBV5-6,.,TRBJ1-2
CATSPGQSNQPQHF,.,TRBV28,TRBD1,TRBJ1-5
CASSLSGSVKFF,.,TRBV3-1/TRBV3-2,TRBD2,TRBJ2-1
CASSQSVRAGKRSLDSNQPQHF,.,TRBV3-1/TRBV3-2,.,TRBJ1-5
CASSIPTGAFF,.,TRBV19,.,TRBJ1-1
CASSLFTGGNNYGYTF,.,TRBV7-9,TRBD1,TRBJ1-2
CASSQEGQGLRGEKLFF,few,TRBV3-1/TRBV3-2,TRBD1,TRBJ1-4
CASSQEDHTKAGPQHF,once,TRBV4-1,.,TRBJ1-5
CASSEYRLAGPNEQFF,few,TRBV25-1,TRBD2,TRBJ2-1
CASSLSGKNEQFF,.,TRBV7-9,.,TRBJ2-1
CASSKLPGQGFDQPQHF,few,TRBV19,TRBD1,TRBJ1-5
CASSFGGLNEKLFF,.,TRBV5-5,.,TRBJ1-4
CASSLLTGWAFF,.,TRBV28,.,TRBJ1-1
CASSPGNQAFF,.,TRBV12-3/TRBV12-4,.,TRBJ1-1
CASSPGLASYNEQFF,.,TRBV4-2,TRBD2,TRBJ2-1
CASSPTANEQFF,.,TRBV12-3/TRBV12-4,.,TRBJ2-1
CASSYGQGRAAFF,.,TRBV6-6,.,TRBJ1-1
CASSELAGVGEQYF,.,TRBV6-1,TRBD2,TRBJ2-7
CASNPAGGPRGTDTQYF,.,TRBV2,TRBD2,TRBJ2-3
CASRGTGGGGNQPQHF,.,TRBV19,.,TRBJ1-5
CASRFQGILNQPQHF,few,TRBV2,.,TRBJ1-5
CASSQGTANEKLFF,.,TRBV7-9,TRBD1,TRBJ1-4
CASSWRTERGHGNEQFF,.,TRBV5-5,TRBD2,TRBJ2-1
CASSLTAGYEVWGNTIYF,.,TRBV5-1,.,TRBJ1-3
CAWRLEETQYF,.,TRBV30,.,TRBJ2-5
CASTVLSSYNEQFF,.,TRBV6-5,.,TRBJ2-1
CASSQGPGQETQYF,.,TRBV4-1,.,TRBJ2-5
CASSLTGGLNQPQHF,.,TRBV28,.,TRBJ1-5
CASSLDSATNEKLFF,.,TRBV5-4,.,TRBJ1-4
CASSVAVLRGYTF,.,TRBV9,.,TRBJ1-2
CASSRATSSLTDTQYF,few,TRBV5-8,TRBD2,TRBJ2-3
CASSPDRGSGNTIYF,once,TRBV18,TRBD1,TRBJ1-3
CASSNFFGTGDPPLHF,once,TRBV28,TRBD1,TRBJ1-6
CASSQRGVEKLFF,.,TRBV3-1/TRBV3-2,.,TRBJ1-4
CASGATDRSGYTF,.,TRBV6-5,.,TRBJ1-2
CASSTGGGQKGYTF,.,TRBV28,.,TRBJ1-2
CASSLSIQGAQEQPQHF,.,TRBV7-9,TRBD1,TRBJ1-5
CASSLGGAGGQETQYF,.,TRBV5-1,.,TRBJ2-5
CASSPGTGAVEQYF,.,TRBV4-2,TRBD1,TRBJ2-7
CASSPGTTGDQPQHF,.,TRBV7-9,.,TRBJ1-5
CASSLWSGGANVLTF,.,TRBV5-1,.,TRBJ2-6
CASSQEGQLSSYEQYF,once,TRBV2,.,TRBJ2-7
CASRGGANVLTF,.,TRBV2,.,TRBJ2-6
CASSLLLNTEAFF,.,TRBV27,.,TRBJ1-1
CASTTGLAVDTQYF,.,TRBV19,TRBD2,TRBJ2-3
CAIRAEGQGEKLFF,.,TRBV10-3,TRBD1,TRBJ1-4
CASSFLRGNQPQHF,.,TRBV7-8,TRBD1,TRBJ1-5
CASNGLHNEQFF,.,TRBV6-5,.,TRBJ2-1
CASSLDRGIETQYF,.,TRBV11-2,.,TRBJ2-5
CASSKDGASGVEQFF,.,TRBV21-1,.,TRBJ2-1
CASRTMGRGLSNYGYTF,.,TRBV27,TRBD1,TRBJ1-2
CASSRTGSYGYTF,.,TRBV6-2/TRBV6-3,TRBD1,TRBJ1-2